This TCR beta chain was obtained from a study of T cells in Graves' hyperthyroidism and ophthalmopathy. Whole-study context: Peripheral blood was drawn at first diagnosis, prior to all treatment. Study outcomes and limitations: In blood, most of the thyroid clonotypes expanded above 0.001 were also present. Ophthalmopathy onset followed model prediction by a median around six months.

RNA transcripts gave rise to amplified TCR beta CDR3 regions. TCR CDR3 underwent first-round RT-PCR with the HTBI primer set. TCRdb passed the multiplex PCR reads through MiXCR, listing each CDR3 protein once. Among about 380,000 distinct CDR3 sequences listed, roughly 20% were seen once. The cohort's ophthalmopathy patients, a group with duration under 3 months, had a Clinical Activity Score of at least 3 and a NOSPECS grade of at least 4. This clonotype appeared many times. Its antigen is not identified. Germline loops: CDR1 MNHNS, CDR2 SASEGT. Trimming removed 3 bases at V and 1 base at J, with 16 bases between. The CDR3 length is 17 residues.

This chain uses TRBV6-1 with TRBJ1-5; possibly TRBD1 for D (6 bases). The sequencing sample was made of blood. This TCR was recovered from a young man with Graves' ophthalmopathy. The CDR3 is CASSDVRDNRSNQPQHF. The DNA for the CDR3 is TGTGCCAGCAGTGATGTCCGGGACAACCGAAGCAATCAGCCCCAGCATTTT.